This T cell receptor (beta chain) was found in a study of T-cell reconstitution after alpha-beta-depleted transplantation in children. This clonotype was found many times. Its antigen is currently unknown. The CDR3 sequence is 14 residues long. V gave up 6 bases and J gave up 1 base; unmatched junction bases: 2. Study observations and caveats: At the one-year point after transplant, T-cell counts and TCRbeta diversity were found to come mostly from T cells that had been newly produced. Reportedly, roughly two months post-transplant, alpha-beta T cells arose from several hundred expanded graft clones.

It was with unique molecular identifiers that the TCRbeta library was prepared. In TCRdb, the PCR reads were re-called with MiXCR into one record per CDR3 protein. The table shows more than 85,000 distinct CDR3 sequences, with 4.5% to 7.5% occurring only once. J is TRBJ2-1 and V is TRBV12-3 or TRBV12-4; the match to TRBD2 covers 8 bases. The sequence was collected from a female patient aged 2-15 years who had a stem cell transplant for Fanconi anemia, so the T cells may come from the graft donor. This material consisted of PBMCs, mostly from graft donor cells, taken 60 days after TCRalphabeta/CD19-depleted stem cell transplant. The CDR3 sequence: CASRTSVSYNEQFF. The DNA for the CDR3 is TGTGCCAGCAGGACTAGCGTATCCTACAATGAGCAGTTCTTC.